These 16 T cell receptor beta chains were sequenced from one sample in a study of shared clonotypes between healthy human individuals. The data were produced by immunoSEQ multiplex PCR, yet TCRdb's version contains in-frame clones alone and is incomplete. Of 2 million to 2.5 million clones in the sample, approximately 94% were seen once. Source material: naive CD4+ T cells from PBMCs. Stated subset: CD45RA+ positively selected. The source of these receptors is a man aged 18 to 29 in good health. Some clones in this sample may be carry-over from other donors' samples.

The chain carries TRBV28 and TRBJ1-2; TRBD1 is a possible D gene (6 bases). The CDR3 consists of 13 residues. The V gene lost 8 bases and the J gene lost 3 bases, with 13 bases spanning the gap. Germline V gene sequence: CDR1 MDHEN, CDR2 SYDVKM. The CDR3: CASYGGRYYGYTF. CDR3 coding DNA: TGTGCCAGCTATGGGGGGCGTTACTATGGCTACACCTTC.

The rearrangement links TRBV18 to TRBJ1-5; the D gene is possibly TRBD1 (5 bases). V lost 1 base and J lost 4, with 11 bases in between. Germline V gene data show CDR1 as KGHSH and CDR2 as LQKENI. CDR3 size: 15 residues. The CDR3 reads CASSPQGPINQPQHF. CDR3 in DNA: TGTGCCAGCTCACCACAGGGACCGATAAATCAGCCCCAGCATTTT.

This sequence joins TRBV2 and TRBJ1-4; 7 bases line up with TRBD1. The CDR3 has 16 amino acids. Trimming took 3 bases from V and 6 from J; bases not matched to a gene: 10. Per germline, CDR1 SNHLY and CDR2 FYNNEI. The CDR3 sequence: CASSEEKGQIDEKLFF. The CDR3 DNA is TGTGCCAGCAGTGAGGAAAAGGGACAGATAGATGAAAAACTGTTTTTT.

The CDR3 protein is CASRQTRNYGYTF. The CDR3 DNA reads TGTGCCAGCAGACAGACCAGGAACTATGGCTACACCTTC. The chain is built from TRBV27 and TRBJ1-2; no clear D gene. Trimming took off 6 bases at V and 2 bases at J, with 10 bases between the two ends. This CDR3 contains 13 residues. Germline V gene lookup returns CDR1 MNHEY and CDR2 SMNVEV (reference sequence).

The gene calls are TRBV2 and TRBJ2-1; 12 bases are a match to TRBD2. The CDR3 covers 15 residues. Losses at the gene ends were 6 bases for V and 10 bases for J; bases not matched to a gene: 10. Germline V lookup: CDR1 SNHLY, CDR2 FYNNEI. CDR3 amino acids: CASRGLAGPLGEQFF. For the CDR3, the DNA is TGTGCCAGCAGAGGACTAGCGGGGCCCCTCGGGGAGCAGTTCTTC.

With respect to this clone: The sample carries other DNA sequences with the same CDR3. V is TRBV9 and J is TRBJ2-5, with D hard to call. From germline, CDR1 is SGDLS and CDR2 YYNGEE. The length of the CDR3 is 13 residues. V gave up 0 bases and J gave up 5 bases, with 8 bases separating them. CDR3 in DNA: TGTGCCAGCAGCGTAGATCTCCGGGAGACCCAGTACTTC. It specifies CASSVDLRETQYF.

This CDR3 reads CASSPDWGRRTEAFF. CDR3 in DNA: TGTGCCAGCAGCCCAGATTGGGGCAGGAGAACTGAAGCTTTCTTT. The V gene is TRBV7-2, the J gene TRBJ1-1; TRBD1 might be the D (5 bases). V shed 5 bases and J shed 5 bases, with 18 bases lying between them. The CDR3 covers 15 residues. In germline, CDR1 is SGHTA, CDR2 FQGNSA.

This clone was seen once. The rearrangement joins TRBV6-5 to TRBJ2-7; TRBD2 might be the D (5 bases). The CDR3 has 15 residues. Deletions cut 7 bases from V and 0 bases from J, with 16 bases between. Germline loops: CDR1 MNHEY, CDR2 SVGAGI. The CDR3 is CASTFLGGRSYEQYF. The CDR3 DNA follows: TGTGCCAGCACCTTCCTGGGCGGGCGCTCCTACGAGCAGTACTTC.

As to this clone: Other DNA variants within this sample encode the same CDR3. This rearrangement joins TRBV19 to TRBJ2-3; D not resolved. The germline V and J ends were trimmed by 5 bases and 0 bases, with 12 bases remaining between them. The V gene's germline CDR1 is LNHDA and CDR2 SQIVND (reference sequence). This CDR3 contains 15 residues. CDR3 coding DNA: TGTGCCAGTAGTCCCGGGTTCCCTAGCACAGATACGCAGTATTTT. Amino acid sequence: CASSPGFPSTDTQYF.

V gene TRBV18 combines with J gene TRBJ2-1; D possibly uses TRBD1 or TRBD2 (5 bases each). The V end was cut by 3 bases, the J end by 5 bases, with 11 bases between. Germline V gives CDR1 KGHSH, CDR2 LQKENI. The CDR3 length is 14 residues. The CDR3 here is CASSPIGTDNEQFF. CDR3 DNA sequence: TGTGCCAGCTCACCCATAGGGACGGACAATGAGCAGTTCTTC. Together with reference TRBV18 and TRBJ2-1, the CDR3 gives the full variable domain: NAGVMQNPRHLVRRRGQEARLRCSPMKGHSHVYWYRQLPEEGLKFMVYLQKENIIDESGMPKERFSAEFPKEGPSILRIQQVVRGDSAAYFCASSPIGTDNEQFFGPGTRLTVL.

The chain combines TRBV5-1 with TRBJ2-1; tentatively, D is TRBD2 (5 bases). Trimming removed 2 bases at V and 8 bases at J, with 14 bases between. Germline V gene lookup returns CDR1 SGHRS and CDR2 YFSETQ. The CDR3 sequence is 14 residues long. The CDR3 sequence: CASSLLGTGDEQFF. CDR3 in DNA: TGCGCCAGCAGCTTACTAGGTACTGGCGATGAGCAGTTCTTC.

This clone was found once. The chain uses TRBV28 and TRBJ1-6; D unclear. Germline V gene sequence: CDR1 MDHEN, CDR2 SYDVKM. Deletions cut 4 bases from V and 8 bases from J, with 9 bases between. The CDR3 totals 13 residues. CDR3 in DNA: TGTGCCAGCAGTTCCCCCATGCATTCACCCCTCCACTTT. This translates into CASSSPMHSPLHF.

CDR3 sequence reads: CASRLWSGNTIYF. The CDR3 DNA follows: TGTGCCAGCAGGCTATGGTCTGGAAACACCATATATTTT. V usage is TRBV28 and J usage is TRBJ1-3; D not resolved. Between the trimmed V and J ends, which lost 6 bases and 1 base, there was a span of 7 bases. This CDR3 contains 13 residues. From germline, CDR1 is MDHEN and CDR2 SYDVKM.

CDR3 sequence: CASGRGYRNLLHF. The CDR3, as DNA: TGTGCCAGCGGGAGGGGATACAGAAACCTCCTCCACTTT. The chain couples TRBV2 to TRBJ1-6; D is possibly TRBD1 (5 bases). Germline V gene lookup returns CDR1 SNHLY and CDR2 FYNNEI. This CDR3 contains 13 residues. The V gene lost 8 bases and the J gene lost 15 bases, with 20 bases spanning the gap. The full variable domain, with the rest looked up from reference TRBV2 and TRBJ1-6, is EPEVTQTPSHQVTQMGQEVILRCVPISNHLYFYWYRQILGQKVEFLVSFYNNEISEKSEIFDDQFSVERPDGSNFTLKIRSTKLEDSAMYFCASGRGYRNLLHFGNGTRLTVT.

The V gene is TRBV29-1, the J gene TRBJ1-2; no firm D call. This CDR3 is 10 amino acids long. The germline CDR1 and CDR2 sequences are SQVTM and ANQGSEA. Trimming removed 3 bases at V and 7 bases at J, with 6 bases between. CDR3 sequence (DNA): TGCAGCGTTGACTACCCTGGCTACACCTTC. Amino acids: CSVDYPGYTF.

The chain combines TRBV27 with TRBJ2-4; TRBD1 agrees at 7 bases. The CDR3 spans 16 residues. Looked up from germline, CDR1 is MNHEY and CDR2 is SMNVEV (reference sequence). The J segment lost 9 bases and the V segment lost 0 bases, leaving 11 bases of the junction unmatched. The chain's CDR3 is CASSLSVRGRGSIQYF. CDR3 coding DNA: TGTGCCAGCAGTTTATCTGTCAGGGGCAGGGGGTCCATTCAGTACTTC.